The 3 T cell receptor beta chains in this list originate from one sample, sequenced in a study of blood T cells in healthy people across ages (dated by TCRdb to between 2014 and 2017). The library was generated by 5' RACE. These reads were obtained on an Illumina HiSeq 2500. A second PCR of about 6 to 12 cycles was performed with a sample-barcoded 5' primer and a J-beta primer mix. The public reads were run again by TCRdb, first through fastp at Q25 and then through MiXCR, and only productive beta chains were kept. A single entry per CDR3 protein holds the most common genes and DNA from its merged rows. In all, the sample holds about 900,000 distinct CDR3 sequences, and less than 80% of those were seen once. The ten largest clones take up 28% of the sample. The material sequenced was blood. The receptors were gathered from a man under 40 in good health.

J is TRBJ2-1 and V is TRBV7-9; D not resolved. V was cut by 1 base and J by 15 bases, with 10 bases left in between. The CDR3 length is 11 residues. Germline V lookup: CDR1 SEHNR, CDR2 FQNEAQ (reference sequence). CDR3 bases: TGTGCCAGCAGCTTAGATCGCCGTCCGTTCTTC. It yields the protein CASSLDRRPFF.

The chain has TRBV20-1 and TRBJ2-7, with D possibly TRBD1 on 6 matching bases. Trimming cost V 5 bases and J 3 bases, with 14 bases left between them. The CDR3 covers 13 residues. Per germline, CDR1 DFQATT and CDR2 SNEGSKA (reference sequence). The CDR3: CSAEGEGDYEQYF. As DNA, the CDR3 is TGCAGTGCTGAGGGAGAGGGGGACTACGAGCAGTACTTC.

Only a few counts were recorded for this clonotype. V gene TRBV12-3 or TRBV12-4 combines with J gene TRBJ1-6; D not resolved. There are 16 residues in the CDR3. Trimming removed 5 bases from V and 4 bases from J, with 15 bases in between. CDR3 in amino acids: CASSPGGSSYNSPLHF. The CDR3, as DNA: TGTGCCAGCAGTCCCGGCGGGAGCAGTTATAATTCACCCCTCCACTTT.